These 4 T cell receptor beta chains came from one sample sequenced in a study of shared clonotypes between healthy human individuals. Some clones are missing from TCRdb's copy, which holds only in-frame ones; the method was immunoSEQ multiplex PCR. The table lists approximately 620,000 clones, approximately 97% of them singletons. Sequencing was done on a sample of naive CD4+ T cells sorted from blood. Subset indicated: CD45RA+ positively selected. All receptors derive from a woman aged 25 to 39 in good health.

As concerns this clone: Other DNA sequences in this specimen translate into the identical CDR3. The chain joins TRBV28 to TRBJ1-5; TRBD1 agrees at 8 bases. V dropped 3 bases and J dropped 2; count of bases not matched to a gene: 0. CDR3 length: 14 amino acids. Germline CDR1 MDHEN, CDR2 SYDVKM. The CDR3 region has the DNA TGTGCCAGCAGTTTGGGACAGGGCAATCAGCCCCAGCATTTT. Amino acid sequence: CASSLGQGNQPQHF.

Of note for this clone: Other DNA sequences of this sample code for an identical CDR3. The chain recombines TRBV6-5 with TRBJ2-7, with 9 bases identical to TRBD1. The J segment lost 3 bases and the V segment lost 0 bases, leaving 0 bases of the junction unmatched. Germline CDR1 and CDR2: MNHEY and SVGAGI. The CDR3 has 14 amino acids. CDR3 region: CASSYSGQGYEQYF. The CDR3 coding sequence is TGTGCCAGCAGTTACTCGGGACAGGGCTACGAGCAGTACTTC.

The sample holds one count of this clone. This chain links TRBV4-2 with TRBJ2-3; possibly TRBD2 for D (5 bases). The CDR3 has 14 residues. Deletions cut 1 base from V and 4 bases from J, with 9 bases between. Germline V gene lookup returns CDR1 LGHNA and CDR2 YNFKEQ. In DNA, the CDR3 is TGTGCCAGCAGCCAAGGTGGGAGCGCAGATACGCAGTATTTT. Translated: CASSQGGSADTQYF.

The V gene is TRBV13, the J gene TRBJ2-3; D gene ambiguous. Germline CDR1 and CDR2: PRHDT and FYEKMQ (reference sequence). V dropped 2 bases and J dropped 6 bases, with 3 bases sitting between them. The CDR3 runs 11 residues. In nucleotides, the CDR3 is TGTGCCAGCAGCTTATGGGATACGCAGTATTTT. Residues: CASSLWDTQYF.